This TCR beta chain is from a study of beta chain features in type 1 diabetes. Germline V gene data show CDR1 as MNHEY and CDR2 as SMNVEV (reference sequence). Trimming took off 7 bases at V and 5 bases at J, with 8 bases between the two ends. The CDR3 is 11 amino acids. This clone was seen a few times. As yet, its antigen is unknown. Overall study findings and caveats: Equally in patients and controls, shorter templates might have been favored by PCR. Among patients with Type 1 diabetes, TCRB CDR3s were moderately but significantly shorter in every one of the four CD4+ subsets. More deletions and fewer insertions at VDJ junctions were found in patients with type 1 diabetes. cDNA sequencing could over-represent cells with high TCR expression.

The sequenced template was cDNA made from the entire isolated RNA. Profiled with immunoSEQ multiplex PCR; TCRdb holds only in-frame clones, not every one. The sample shows about 650,000 clones, 9.5% to 15% of them seen only once. Sequences were obtained from naive CD4+ T cells from blood. The TCR sequence derives from a man aged 25 to 40 with type 1 diabetes. This chain uses TRBV27 with TRBJ1-1; unclear D gene. The CDR3 DNA reads TGTGCCAGCATGGTAGGGACTGAAGCTTTCTTT. Translated, it gives CASMVGTEAFF.